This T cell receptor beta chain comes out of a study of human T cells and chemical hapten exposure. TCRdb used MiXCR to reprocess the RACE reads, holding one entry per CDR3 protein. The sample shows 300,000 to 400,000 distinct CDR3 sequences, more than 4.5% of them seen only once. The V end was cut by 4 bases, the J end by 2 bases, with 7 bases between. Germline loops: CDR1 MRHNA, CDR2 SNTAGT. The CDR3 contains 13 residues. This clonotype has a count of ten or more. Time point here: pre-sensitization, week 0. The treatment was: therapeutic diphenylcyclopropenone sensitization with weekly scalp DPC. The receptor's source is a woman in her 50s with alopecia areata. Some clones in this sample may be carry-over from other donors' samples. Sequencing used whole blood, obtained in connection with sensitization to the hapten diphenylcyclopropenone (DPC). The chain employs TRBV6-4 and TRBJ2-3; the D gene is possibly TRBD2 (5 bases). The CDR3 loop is CASSVRDTDTQYF. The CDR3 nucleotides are TGTGCCAGCAGTGTCCGGGACACAGATACGCAGTATTTT.